This T cell receptor (beta chain) was observed in a study of cytomegalovirus exposure and HLA in healthy donors. Turning to this clone: The junction shows a germline mismatch at one end, possibly a read error.

The CDR3 is 17 amino acids. Germline V lookup: CDR1 MGHRA, CDR2 YSYEKL. PCR primers comprised 60 Vbeta and 13 Jbeta primers. TCRdb's copy holds only in-frame clones and misses some; the assay was immunoSEQ multiplex PCR. The sample shows around 190,000 clones, more than 75% of them seen only once. The sample taken for sequencing was PBMCs. The origin of this receptor is a young woman in good health and CMV-seronegative. The J gene is TRBJ2-6, the V gene TRBV4-1; D might be TRBD1 (5 bases). The CDR3 DNA sequence: TGCGCCAGCAGCCAGCCCCGGGTTACCTCTGGGGCCAACGCCCTGACTTTC. As protein: CASSQPRVTSGANALTF.